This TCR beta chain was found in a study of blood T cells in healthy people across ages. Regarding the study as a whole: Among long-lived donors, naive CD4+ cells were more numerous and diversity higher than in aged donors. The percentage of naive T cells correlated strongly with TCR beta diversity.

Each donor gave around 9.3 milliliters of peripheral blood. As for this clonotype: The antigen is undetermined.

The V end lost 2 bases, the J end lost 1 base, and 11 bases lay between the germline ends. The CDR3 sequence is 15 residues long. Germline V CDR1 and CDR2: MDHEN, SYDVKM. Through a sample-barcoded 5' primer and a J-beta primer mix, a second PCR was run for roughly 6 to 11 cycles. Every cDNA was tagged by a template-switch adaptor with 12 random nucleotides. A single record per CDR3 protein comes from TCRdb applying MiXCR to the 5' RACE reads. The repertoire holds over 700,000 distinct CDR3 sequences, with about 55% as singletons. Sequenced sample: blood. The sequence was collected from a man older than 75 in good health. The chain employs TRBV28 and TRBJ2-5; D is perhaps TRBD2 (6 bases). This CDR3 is CASSLRGSPQETQYF. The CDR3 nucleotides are TGTGCCAGCAGTTTACGGGGGAGCCCCCAAGAGACCCAGTACTTC.